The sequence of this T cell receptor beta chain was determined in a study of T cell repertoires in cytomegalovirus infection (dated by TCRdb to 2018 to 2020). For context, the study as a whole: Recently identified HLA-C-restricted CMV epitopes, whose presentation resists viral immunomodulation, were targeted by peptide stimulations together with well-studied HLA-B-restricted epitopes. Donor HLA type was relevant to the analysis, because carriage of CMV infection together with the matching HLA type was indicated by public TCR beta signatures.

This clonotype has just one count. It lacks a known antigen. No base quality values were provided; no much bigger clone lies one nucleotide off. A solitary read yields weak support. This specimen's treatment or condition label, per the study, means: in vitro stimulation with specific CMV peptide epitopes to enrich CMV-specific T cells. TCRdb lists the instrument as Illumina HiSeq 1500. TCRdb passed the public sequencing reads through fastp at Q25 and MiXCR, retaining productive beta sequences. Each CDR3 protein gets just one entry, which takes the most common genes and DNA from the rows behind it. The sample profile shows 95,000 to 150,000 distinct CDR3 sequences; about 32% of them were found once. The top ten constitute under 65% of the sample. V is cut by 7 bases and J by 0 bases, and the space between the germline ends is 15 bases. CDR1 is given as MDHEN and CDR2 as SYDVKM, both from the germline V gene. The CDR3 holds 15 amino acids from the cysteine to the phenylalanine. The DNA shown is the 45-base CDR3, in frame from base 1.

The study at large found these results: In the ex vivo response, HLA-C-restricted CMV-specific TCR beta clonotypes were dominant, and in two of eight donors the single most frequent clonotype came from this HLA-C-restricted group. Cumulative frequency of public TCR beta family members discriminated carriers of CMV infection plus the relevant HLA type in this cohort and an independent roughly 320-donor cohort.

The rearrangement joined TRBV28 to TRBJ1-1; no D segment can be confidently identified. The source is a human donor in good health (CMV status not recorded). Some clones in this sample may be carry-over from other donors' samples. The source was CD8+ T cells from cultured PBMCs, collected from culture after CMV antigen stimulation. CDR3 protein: CASTSLVRMNTEAFF. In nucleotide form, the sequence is TGTGCCAGCACCTCTCTGGTACGCATGAACACTGAAGCTTTCTTT.